Presented here are 29 T cell receptor beta chains from one specimen sequenced in a study of T-cell reconstitution after alpha-beta-depleted transplantation in children. Unique molecular identifiers were incorporated into the prepared TCRbeta library. One entry per CDR3 protein results from TCRdb running MiXCR on the PCR reads. The table has 500,000 to 650,000 distinct CDR3 sequences, roughly 13% seen once. The material was PBMCs, mostly from graft donor cells, obtained 360 days after TCRalphabeta/CD19-depleted stem cell transplant. The receptors stem from a male patient younger than 18 who had a stem cell transplant for acute myeloid leukemia, so the T cells may come from the graft donor.

The sample holds a few counts of this clonotype. A read error may produce the germline difference seen at one junction end. This rearrangement joins TRBV7-8 to TRBJ2-1; D may be TRBD2 (5 bases). This CDR3 has 14 residues. Germline CDR1 reads SGHVS; CDR2 reads FQNEAQ. CDR3 residues: CASSLGLDYHEQFF. The DNA for the CDR3 is TGTGCCAGCAGCTTAGGCCTAGACTACCATGAGCAGTTCTTC.

This clonotype showed up many times. The chain joins TRBV20-1 to TRBJ2-3; TRBD1 matches at 7 bases. The CDR3 loop spans 15 amino acids. Losses at the gene ends were 5 bases for V and 2 bases for J; bases not matched to a gene: 10. The germline V gene encodes CDR1 DFQATT and CDR2 SNEGSKA (reference sequence). DNA of the CDR3: TGCAGTGCTGATACCCGGGACAGCTCCACAGATACGCAGTATTTT. Translation: CSADTRDSSTDTQYF.

CDR3 region: CASSLVGQEAYEQYF. CDR3 nucleotides: TGTGCCAGCAGCTTAGTAGGACAGGAGGCGTACGAGCAGTACTTC. The V gene is TRBV7-2, the J gene TRBJ2-7, with 7 bases lining up with TRBD1. The V gene end was trimmed by 1 base and the J gene end by 4 bases; junction bases not matched to a gene: 7. This CDR3 contains 15 residues. Germline V lookup: CDR1 SGHTA, CDR2 FQGNSA.

The DNA of the CDR3 is TGTGCCAGCAGGGCAGGGGGCAGGAGTCCCGGGGAGCTGTTTTTT. Residues: CASRAGGRSPGELFF. V and J are TRBV12-3 or TRBV12-4 and TRBJ2-2, with 8 nucleotides matching TRBD1. The CDR3 consists of 15 residues. Trimming removed 6 bases from V and 6 bases from J; junction bases left unmatched: 9.

This clonotype came up many times. The chain couples TRBV15 to TRBJ1-3; 8 bases fit TRBD1. CDR1 and CDR2 (germline): LNHNV, YYDKDF (reference sequence). V lost 4 bases, J lost 2 bases, and 4 bases stayed unmatched. The CDR3 consists of 15 residues. The CDR3 DNA is TGTGCCACCAGCATACAGGGGGAAACTGGAAACACCATATATTTT. Translated: CATSIQGETGNTIYF.

This clonotype has just a few counts. This chain connects TRBV30 to TRBJ2-6; no firm D call. Germline values: CDR1 GTSNPN, CDR2 SVGIG (reference sequence). The CDR3 spans 13 residues. V lost 4 bases and J lost 13, with 17 bases in between. As DNA, the CDR3 is TGTGCCTGGACGCTGGGCGCAATTGAGGTCCTGACTTTC. Protein product: CAWTLGAIEVLTF. Full variable domain (outside the CDR3, taken from reference TRBV30 and TRBJ2-6): SQTIHQWPATLVQPVGSPLSLECTVEGTSNPNLYWYRQAAGRGLQLLFYSVGIGQISSEVPQNLSASRPQDRQFILSSKKLLLSDSGFYLCAWTLGAIEVLTFGAGSRLTVL.

The chain is built from TRBV28 and TRBJ2-7, with D unclear. The V end was cut by 4 bases, the J end by 4 bases, with 14 bases between. The CDR3 covers 14 residues. Per the germline V gene, CDR1 is MDHEN and CDR2 is SYDVKM. CDR3 amino acids: CASSYWGLDYEQYF. The CDR3 DNA reads as TGTGCCAGCAGTTATTGGGGTCTAGATTACGAGCAGTACTTC.

This clonotype was counted between two and nine times. The rearrangement uses TRBV3-1 and TRBJ1-5; D uncertain. This CDR3 contains 16 residues. V lost 1 base, J lost 3 bases, and 13 bases lay in between. Per the germline V gene, CDR1 is LGHDT and CDR2 is YNNKEL (reference sequence). DNA for the CDR3: TGTGCCAGCAGCCAAGGTACGGGCTCGAACAATCAGCCCCAGCATTTT. Translating it yields CASSQGTGSNNQPQHF. The whole variable domain, filled in from reference TRBV3-1 and TRBJ1-5, reads DTAVSQTPKYLVTQMGNDKSIKCEQNLGHDTMYWYKQDSKKFLKIMFSYNNKELIINETVPNRFSPKSPDKAHLNLHINSLELGDSAVYFCASSQGTGSNNQPQHFGDGTRLSIL.

The rearrangement uses TRBV9 and TRBJ2-3; TRBD2 aligns across 8 bases. The CDR3 sequence is 16 residues long. With V trimmed by 4 bases and J by 4 bases, 11 bases remained unmatched. Per germline, CDR1 SGDLS and CDR2 YYNGEE. CDR3 residues: CASSPLLAEGADTQYF. In nucleotides, the CDR3 is TGTGCCAGCAGCCCCCTACTAGCGGAGGGGGCAGATACGCAGTATTTT.

The rearrangement uses TRBV7-9 and TRBJ1-1; D call uncertain. Per germline, CDR1 SEHNR and CDR2 FQNEAQ (reference sequence). This CDR3 is 12 amino acids long. Trimming left V 9 bases short and J 5 bases short, with 13 bases between. Here the CDR3 DNA reads TGTGCCAGTCCTGCTTTGGGGACTGAAGCTTTCTTT. It encodes CASPALGTEAFF.

This sequence joins TRBV28 and TRBJ2-7; D is possibly TRBD1 (5 bases). Trimming stripped 6 bases from V and 1 base from J, with 19 bases between. CDR3 length: 16 amino acids. CDR1 is MDHEN and CDR2 is SYDVKM in the germline V gene. CDR3 residues: CASSFTRVHLSYEQYF. DNA of the CDR3: TGTGCCAGCAGCTTCACCAGGGTCCACTTATCCTACGAGCAGTACTTC.

Comments on this clonotype: The conserved final phenylalanine or tryptophan is absent from the CDR3, which likely points to a read error. The chain carries TRBV28 and TRBJ1-4, with 8 bases fitting TRBD1. With V trimmed by 1 base and J by 11 bases, 0 bases remained unmatched. The germline CDR1 and CDR2 sequences are MDHEN and SYDVKM. The CDR3 loop spans 12 amino acids. CDR3 in amino acids: CASSLSGGKLFY. DNA for the CDR3: TGTGCCAGCAGTTTATCAGGGGGCAAACTGTTTTAT.

The CDR3 here is CASSWASYGYTF. The CDR3 coding sequence is TGTGCCAGCAGCTGGGCCTCCTATGGCTACACCTTC. The rearrangement links TRBV6-2 or TRBV6-3 to TRBJ1-2; D not resolved. The CDR3 length is 12 residues. V gave up 6 bases and J gave up 4 bases, with 9 bases separating them. In germline, CDR1 is MNHEY, CDR2 SVGEGT.

V is TRBV28 and J is TRBJ2-3; no clear D. Trimming shortened V by 1 base and J by 1 base, and 15 bases separated the two germline ends. The CDR3 has 17 residues. Looked up from germline, CDR1 is MDHEN and CDR2 is SYDVKM. CDR3 DNA: TGTGCCAGCAGTTTATATGGGCTCCGGCTGGGCACAGATACGCAGTATTTT. Residues: CASSLYGLRLGTDTQYF. The complete variable domain, with remaining parts taken from reference TRBV28 and TRBJ2-3, reads DVKVTQSSRYLVKRTGEKVFLECVQDMDHENMFWYRQDPGLGLRLIYFSYDVKMKEKGDIPEGYSVSREKKERFSLILESASTNQTSMYLCASSLYGLRLGTDTQYFGPGTRLTVL.

This clonotype was recorded at least ten times. The rearrangement links TRBV20-1 to TRBJ2-2, with D possibly matching TRBD2 (6 bases). Germline V gene lookup returns CDR1 DFQATT and CDR2 SNEGSKA (reference sequence). Trimming cost V 0 bases and J 3 bases, with 17 bases left between them. There are 17 residues in the CDR3. This chain's CDR3 is CSARDEAGPTYTGELFF. As DNA, the CDR3 is TGCAGTGCTAGAGATGAGGCGGGACCTACCTACACCGGGGAGCTGTTTTTT.

Many counts were recorded for this clonotype. The chain is built from TRBV20-1 and TRBJ2-3, with 9 nucleotides matching TRBD1. This CDR3 has 11 amino acids. J gave up 9 bases and V 8 bases, and 6 bases lay outside the gene matches. Germline CDR1 and CDR2: DFQATT and SNEGSKA (reference sequence). CDR3 DNA: TGCAGTCCGGGACAGGGCAGGACGCAGTATTTT. Translation: CSPGQGRTQYF.

This clonotype was observed at least ten times. V and J are TRBV7-8 and TRBJ2-1, with 10 positions matching TRBD2. The CDR3 sequence is 16 residues long. J was trimmed by 3 bases and V by 4 bases; bases with no gene match: 6. Germline V lookup: CDR1 SGHVS, CDR2 FQNEAQ. CDR3 DNA: TGTGCCAGCAGCTCCAGGACTAGCGGTATCTACAATGAGCAGTTCTTC. Residues: CASSSRTSGIYNEQFF.

The chain joins TRBV29-1 to TRBJ1-2; weak D call: TRBD1 (5 bases). Germline lookup yields CDR1 SQVTM and CDR2 ANQGSEA. V was pared by 6 bases and J by 4 bases, with 21 bases between. The CDR3 contains 15 residues. This chain's CDR3 is CSVAPTYGTLYGYTF. As DNA, the CDR3 is TGCAGCGTCGCCCCCACTTATGGGACGCTCTATGGCTACACCTTC.

A note on this clonotype: No conserved phenylalanine or tryptophan is present at the end of the CDR3, so a read error is the likely explanation. This chain connects TRBV12-3 or TRBV12-4 to TRBJ1-3; D ambiguous. Deletions cut 6 bases from V and 0 bases from J, with 12 bases between. The CDR3 length is 15 residues. This chain's CDR3 is CASSRTGGSGNTIYY. CDR3 nucleotide sequence: TGTGCCAGCAGCAGGACCGGAGGCTCTGGAAACACCATATATTAT.

This clonotype was counted a few times. The rearrangement links TRBV12-3 or TRBV12-4 to TRBJ2-7; 10 nucleotides align to TRBD1. V lost 7 bases, J lost 6 bases, and 15 bases stayed unmatched. CDR3 length: 16 amino acids. The CDR3 DNA sequence: TGTGCCAGCACCCGATCCGGGACAGGGGTTTTACGCGAGCAGTACTTC. This sequence encodes CASTRSGTGVLREQYF.

This clonotype was picked up a small number of times. The germline gene is not matched at one end of the junction; a read error may be the cause. In DNA, the CDR3 is TGCAGCGTGAACTCGGTGAACTTC. Translating it yields CSVNSVNF. The chain uses TRBV29-1 and TRBJ2-5; D is unresolved. Looked up from germline, CDR1 is SQVTM and CDR2 is ANQGSEA. The CDR3 loop spans 8 amino acids.

This clonotype was counted many times. The chain links TRBV12-3 or TRBV12-4 to TRBJ2-7; perhaps TRBD2 as D (13 bases). CDR3 size: 21 residues. The V and J ends lost 2 bases and 2 bases respectively, with 31 bases between them. For the CDR3, the DNA is TGTGCCAGCAGTTTAAATTCCGGGACAGGGGGCGGACTAGCGGGAGCCTACGAGCAGTACTTC. It yields the protein CASSLNSGTGGGLAGAYEQYF.

There are a few counts of this clonotype. The DNA of the CDR3 is TGTGCCAGCAGCAAAGTGGACAGATCATCGAACACCGGGGAGCTGTTTTTT. It yields the protein CASSKVDRSSNTGELFF. The chain links TRBV21-1 to TRBJ2-2; the table's D call, TRBD1, has no DNA check behind it. TRBV21-1 has pseudogene status. There are 17 residues in the CDR3.

This chain connects TRBV25-1 to TRBJ2-7; 11 bases line up with TRBD2. Per the germline V gene, CDR1 is MGHDK and CDR2 is SYGVNS. The V and J ends lost 7 bases and 5 bases, in that order; junction bases with no gene match: 7. The CDR3 is 14 residues long. This CDR3 reads CASTRTSGFDEQYF. The CDR3 DNA reads TGTGCCAGCACCAGGACTAGCGGGTTCGACGAGCAGTACTTC.

The chain carries TRBV20-1 and TRBJ2-2, with a tentative D call TRBD1 (5 bases). The CDR3 totals 13 residues. CDR1 and CDR2 (germline): DFQATT, SNEGSKA (reference sequence). Trimming stripped 3 bases from V and 5 bases from J, with 10 bases between. CDR3 in amino acids: CSARTAGTGELFF. DNA of the CDR3: TGCAGTGCTAGGACAGCTGGAACCGGGGAGCTGTTTTTT.

This clonotype was seen repeatedly, ten times or more. For the CDR3, the DNA is TGTGCCAGCAGCTTTGGGCAGCAAGAGACCCAGTACTTC. Its translation: CASSFGQQETQYF. The V gene is TRBV5-6, the J gene TRBJ2-5, with unresolved D. CDR1 is SGHDT and CDR2 is YYEEEE in the germline V gene. This CDR3 has 13 residues. V lost 2 bases to trimming and J lost 2 bases, with 7 bases between them.

The rearrangement links TRBV7-3 to TRBJ2-6; D perhaps matches TRBD2 (6 bases). The CDR3 loop spans 15 amino acids. V was shortened by 5 bases and J by 2 bases, with 10 bases between the two germline ends. Germline V CDR1 and CDR2: SGHTA, FQGTGA. The CDR3 protein is CASSPAGTGANVLTF. Written as DNA, the CDR3 is TGTGCCAGCAGCCCGGCGGGAACTGGGGCCAACGTCCTGACTTTC.

The chain joins TRBV12-5 to TRBJ2-1; tentatively, D is TRBD2 (5 bases). The CDR3 covers 15 residues. Germline V gene lookup returns CDR1 LGHNT and CDR2 FRNRAP. V shed 7 bases and J shed 2 bases, with 15 bases lying between them. The CDR3 region is CASAQSGTPYNEQFF. The DNA of the CDR3 is TGTGCTAGTGCCCAAAGCGGAACTCCCTACAATGAGCAGTTCTTC.

This clonotype occurred a few times. The J gene is TRBJ2-1, the V gene TRBV4-3; perhaps TRBD2 as D (5 bases). The germline CDR1 and CDR2 sequences are LGHNA and YSLEER. This CDR3 spans 16 amino acids. V lost 1 base and J 4 bases, leaving 14 bases between the germline ends. The CDR3 DNA reads as TGCGCCAGCAGCCAAGTGCCCGGGGTTCTTTACAATGAGCAGTTCTTC. Amino acid sequence: CASSQVPGVLYNEQFF.